This T cell receptor beta chain was sequenced during a study of blood T cells in healthy people across ages. Study observations and caveats: The CMV status of each donor remained undetermined, and this could have confounded shifts in expanded clonotypes.

Per sample, a minimum of 6 million PBMCs were isolated. Trimming shortened V by 0 bases and J by 5 bases, and 10 bases separated the two germline ends. This CDR3 has 14 residues. Comment on this clonotype: The antigen remains unidentified.

Primers used in a second PCR of roughly 7 to 12 cycles were a sample-barcoded 5' primer and a J-beta primer mix. Carrying 12 random nucleotides, a template-switch adaptor labeled each individual cDNA molecule. TCRdb re-derived calls from the 5' RACE reads in MiXCR, one entry per CDR3 protein. Counted here are 850,000 to 1,100,000 distinct CDR3 sequences, roughly two fifths occurring once; the ten biggest clones make up roughly 14%. The material sequenced was blood. The gene calls are TRBV12-3 or TRBV12-4 and TRBJ1-1, with D possibly TRBD1 on 5 matching bases. This TCR derives from a man aged 18 to 30 in good health. This CDR3 reads CASSLALEGTEAFF. The DNA of the CDR3 is TGTGCCAGCAGTTTAGCCCTCGAGGGGACTGAAGCTTTCTTT.